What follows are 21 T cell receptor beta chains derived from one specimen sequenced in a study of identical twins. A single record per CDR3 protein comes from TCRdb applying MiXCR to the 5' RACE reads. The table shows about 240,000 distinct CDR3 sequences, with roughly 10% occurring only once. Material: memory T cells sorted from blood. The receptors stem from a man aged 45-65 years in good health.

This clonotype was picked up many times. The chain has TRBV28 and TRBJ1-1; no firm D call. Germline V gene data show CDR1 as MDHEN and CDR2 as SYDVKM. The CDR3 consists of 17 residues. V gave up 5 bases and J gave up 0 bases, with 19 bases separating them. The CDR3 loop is CASSTLSRQPMNTEAFF. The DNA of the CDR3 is TGTGCCAGCAGTACCCTTTCCCGTCAGCCTATGAACACTGAAGCTTTCTTT.

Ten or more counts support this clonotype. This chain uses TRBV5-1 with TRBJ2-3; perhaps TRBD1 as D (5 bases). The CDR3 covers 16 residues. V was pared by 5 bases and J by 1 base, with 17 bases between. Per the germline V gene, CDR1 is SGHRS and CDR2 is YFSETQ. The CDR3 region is CASRIDSVSGTDTQYF. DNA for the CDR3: TGCGCCAGCAGAATAGACAGCGTCTCGGGCACAGATACGCAGTATTTT.

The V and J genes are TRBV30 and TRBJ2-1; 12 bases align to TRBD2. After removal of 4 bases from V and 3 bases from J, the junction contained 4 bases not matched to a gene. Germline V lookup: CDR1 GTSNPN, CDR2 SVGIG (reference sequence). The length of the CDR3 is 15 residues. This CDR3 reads CAWTRTSGNYNEQFF. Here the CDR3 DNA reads TGTGCCTGGACTAGGACTAGCGGGAACTACAATGAGCAGTTCTTC.

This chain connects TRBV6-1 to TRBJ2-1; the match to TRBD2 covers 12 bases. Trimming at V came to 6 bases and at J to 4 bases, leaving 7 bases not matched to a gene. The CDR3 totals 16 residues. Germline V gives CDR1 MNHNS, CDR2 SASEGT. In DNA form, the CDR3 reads TGTGCCAGCAGCCTGACTAGCGGGAGAGTTTACAATGAGCAGTTCTTC. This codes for CASSLTSGRVYNEQFF.

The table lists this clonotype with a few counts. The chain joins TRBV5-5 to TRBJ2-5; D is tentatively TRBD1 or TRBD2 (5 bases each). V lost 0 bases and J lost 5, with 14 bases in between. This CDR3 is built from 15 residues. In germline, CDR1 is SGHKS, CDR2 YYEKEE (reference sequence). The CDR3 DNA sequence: TGTGCCAGCAGCTTGGGACCAGGGACGGGGGAGACCCAGTACTTC. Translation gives CASSLGPGTGETQYF.

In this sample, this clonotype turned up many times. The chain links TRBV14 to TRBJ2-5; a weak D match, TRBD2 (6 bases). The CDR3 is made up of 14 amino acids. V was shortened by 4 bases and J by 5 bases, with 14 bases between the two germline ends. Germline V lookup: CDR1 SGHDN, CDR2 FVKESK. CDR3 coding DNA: TGTGCCAGCAGCCTCTACACGGGGAGGGAGACCCAGTACTTC. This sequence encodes CASSLYTGRETQYF.

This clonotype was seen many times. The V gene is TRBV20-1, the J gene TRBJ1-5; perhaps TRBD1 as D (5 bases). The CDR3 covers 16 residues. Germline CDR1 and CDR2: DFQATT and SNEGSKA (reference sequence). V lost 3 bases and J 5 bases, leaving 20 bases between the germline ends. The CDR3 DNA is TGCAGTGCTAGTAAAGGGGCCGGGGGACTGTATCAGCCCCAGCATTTT. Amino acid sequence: CSASKGAGGLYQPQHF.

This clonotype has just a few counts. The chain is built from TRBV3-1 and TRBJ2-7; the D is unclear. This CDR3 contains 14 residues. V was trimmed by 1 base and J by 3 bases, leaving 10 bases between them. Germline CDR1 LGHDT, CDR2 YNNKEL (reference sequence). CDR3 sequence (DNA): TGTGCCAGCAGCCAAGTTGCTGGCAACTACGAGCAGTACTTC. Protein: CASSQVAGNYEQYF.

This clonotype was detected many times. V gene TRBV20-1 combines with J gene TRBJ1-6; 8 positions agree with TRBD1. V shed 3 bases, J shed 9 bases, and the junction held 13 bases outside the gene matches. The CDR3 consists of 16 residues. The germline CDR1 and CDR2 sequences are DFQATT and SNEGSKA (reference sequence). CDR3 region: CSARARTGSTGSPLHF. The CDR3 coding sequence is TGCAGTGCTAGGGCTCGGACAGGGAGTACAGGTTCACCCCTCCACTTT.

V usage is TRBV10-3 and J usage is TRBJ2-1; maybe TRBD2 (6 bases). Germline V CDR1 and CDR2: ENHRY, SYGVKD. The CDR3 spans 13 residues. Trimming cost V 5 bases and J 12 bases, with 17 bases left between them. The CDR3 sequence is CAISPLAPGTQFF. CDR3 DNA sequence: TGTGCCATCAGTCCTCTAGCGCCCGGTACGCAGTTCTTC.

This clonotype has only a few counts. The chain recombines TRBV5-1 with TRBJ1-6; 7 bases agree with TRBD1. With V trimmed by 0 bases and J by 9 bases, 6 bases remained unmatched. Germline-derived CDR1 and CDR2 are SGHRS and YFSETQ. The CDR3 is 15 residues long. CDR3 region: CASSLDTTGSSPLHF. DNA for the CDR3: TGCGCCAGCAGCTTGGACACGACAGGGAGTTCACCCCTCCACTTT. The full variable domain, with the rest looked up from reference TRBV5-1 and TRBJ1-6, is KAGVTQTPRYLIKTRGQQVTLSCSPISGHRSVSWYQQTPGQGLQFLFEYFSETQRNKGNFPGRFSGRQFSNSRSEMNVSTLELGDSALYLCASSLDTTGSSPLHFGNGTRLTVT.

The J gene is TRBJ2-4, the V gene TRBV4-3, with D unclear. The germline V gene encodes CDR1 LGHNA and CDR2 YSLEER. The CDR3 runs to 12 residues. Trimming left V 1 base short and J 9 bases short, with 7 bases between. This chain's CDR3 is CASSQVGGIQYF. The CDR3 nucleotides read TGCGCCAGCAGCCAAGTAGGCGGCATTCAGTACTTC.

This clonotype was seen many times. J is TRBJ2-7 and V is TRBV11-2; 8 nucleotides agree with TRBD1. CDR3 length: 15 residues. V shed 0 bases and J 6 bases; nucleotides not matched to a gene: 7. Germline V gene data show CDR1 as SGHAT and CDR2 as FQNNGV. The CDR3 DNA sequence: TGTGCCAGCAGCTTAGAGCCCGGGACAGGTGGCGAGCAGTACTTC. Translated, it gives CASSLEPGTGGEQYF.

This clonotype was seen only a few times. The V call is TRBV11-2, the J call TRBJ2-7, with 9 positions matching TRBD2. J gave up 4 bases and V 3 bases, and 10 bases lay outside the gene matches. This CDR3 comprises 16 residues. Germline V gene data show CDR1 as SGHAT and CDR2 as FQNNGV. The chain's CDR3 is CASSFTWASGIYEQYF. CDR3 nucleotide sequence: TGTGCCAGCAGCTTCACCTGGGCTAGCGGGATATACGAGCAGTACTTC.

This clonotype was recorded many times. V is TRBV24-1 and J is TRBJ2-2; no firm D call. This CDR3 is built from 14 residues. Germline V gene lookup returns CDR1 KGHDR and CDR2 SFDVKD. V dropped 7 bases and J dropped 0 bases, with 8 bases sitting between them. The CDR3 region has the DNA TGTGCCACCAGGCCGAACGCGAACACCGGGGAGCTGTTTTTT. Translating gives CATRPNANTGELFF.

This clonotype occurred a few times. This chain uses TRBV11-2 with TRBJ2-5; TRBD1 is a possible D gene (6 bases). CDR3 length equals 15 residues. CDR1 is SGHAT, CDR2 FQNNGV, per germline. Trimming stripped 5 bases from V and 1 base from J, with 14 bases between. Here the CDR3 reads CASSPTRRGQETQYF. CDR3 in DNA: TGTGCCAGCAGCCCTACACGCAGGGGCCAAGAGACCCAGTACTTC. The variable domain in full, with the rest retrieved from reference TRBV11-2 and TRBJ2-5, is EAGVAQSPRYKIIEKRQSVAFWCNPISGHATLYWYQQILGQGPKLLIQFQNNGVVDDSQLPKDRFSAERLKGVDSTLKIQPAKLEDSAVYLCASSPTRRGQETQYFGPGTRLLVL.

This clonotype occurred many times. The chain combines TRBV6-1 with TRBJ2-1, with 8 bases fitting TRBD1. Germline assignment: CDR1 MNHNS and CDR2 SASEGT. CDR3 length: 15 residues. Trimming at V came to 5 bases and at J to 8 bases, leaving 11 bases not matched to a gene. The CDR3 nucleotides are TGTGCCAGCAGTCCGTACTCAGGGGGCGTGTATGAGCAGTTCTTC. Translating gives CASSPYSGGVYEQFF.

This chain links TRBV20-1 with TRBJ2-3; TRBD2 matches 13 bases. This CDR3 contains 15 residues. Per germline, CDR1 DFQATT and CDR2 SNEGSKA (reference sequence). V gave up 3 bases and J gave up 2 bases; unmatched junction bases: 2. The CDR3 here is CSARGTSGDTDTQYF. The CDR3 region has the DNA TGCAGTGCTAGGGGGACTAGCGGGGACACAGATACGCAGTATTTT.

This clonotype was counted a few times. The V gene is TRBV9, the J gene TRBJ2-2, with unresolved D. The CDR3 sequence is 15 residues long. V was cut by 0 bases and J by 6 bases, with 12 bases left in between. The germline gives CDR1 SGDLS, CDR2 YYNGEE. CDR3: CASSVGPQRSGELFF. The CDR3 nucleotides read TGTGCCAGCAGCGTAGGCCCTCAGCGATCCGGGGAGCTGTTTTTT.

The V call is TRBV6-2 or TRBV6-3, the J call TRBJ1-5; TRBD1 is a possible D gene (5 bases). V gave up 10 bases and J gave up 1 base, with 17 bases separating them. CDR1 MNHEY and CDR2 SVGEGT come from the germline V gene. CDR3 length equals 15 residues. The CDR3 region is CATNGAQRSNQPQHF. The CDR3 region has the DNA TGTGCCACCAACGGGGCTCAAAGGAGCAATCAGCCCCAGCATTTT.

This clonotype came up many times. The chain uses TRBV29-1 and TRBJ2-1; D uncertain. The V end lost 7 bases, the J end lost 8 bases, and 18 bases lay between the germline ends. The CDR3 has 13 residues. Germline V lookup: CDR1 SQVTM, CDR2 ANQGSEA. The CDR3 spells CSAKQGGEDEQFF. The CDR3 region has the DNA TGCAGCGCAAAGCAAGGTGGAGAGGATGAGCAGTTCTTC.